The present T cell receptor beta chain was sequenced within a study of CD8 T cells in Susac syndrome. RNA, at roughly 0.45 to 1 ug, was reverse transcribed with random hexamers. TCRdb processed the immunoSEQ multiplex PCR reads anew with MiXCR; each CDR3 protein has one entry. The profile shows fewer than 140,000 distinct CDR3 sequences, 94% of them singletons. Germline loops: CDR1 SGDLS, CDR2 YYNGEE. This CDR3 comprises 13 residues. J was trimmed by 9 bases and V by 4 bases; bases with no gene match: 5. The chain recombines TRBV9 with TRBJ2-1; 9 nucleotides align to TRBD2. Sequenced sample: CD8+ T cells from PBMCs. The source is a human donor with Susac syndrome. CDR3 DNA: TGTGCCAGCAGCCCGGGACTAGCTAGTGAGCAGTTCTTC. Protein sequence: CASSPGLASEQFF. Variable domain in full (rest from reference TRBV9 and TRBJ2-1): DSGVTQTPKHLITATGQRVTLRCSPRSGDLSVYWYQQSLDQGLQFLIQYYNGEERAKGNILERFSAQQFPDLHSELNLSSLELGDSALYFCASSPGLASEQFFGPGTRLTVL.